This T cell receptor beta chain was documented in a study of T cell responses to AZD1222 COVID-19 vaccine (dated by TCRdb to the early 2020s). Regarding the research as a whole: Because spike-specific TCR depth and breadth did not differ between the two schedules, AZD1222 recipients who got a second dose at roughly 4 weeks were pooled with those who got a second dose at roughly 12 weeks. TCR sequencing covered roughly 230 trial participants: around 210 given two doses of AZD1222 and 26 given two doses of MenACWY control vaccine. Enrollment into the trials was organized by age into subgroups of 18-55, 56-69 and 70-plus years, and those subgroups contained approximately 160, 26 and 62 TCR-sequenced participants, respectively.

Comments on this clone: Its target antigen remains unknown. No quality values exist for individual bases; no much larger clone is one base distant.

Per the publication, the time point label means: baseline before first vaccination. Vaccinee samples came from UK trials COV001 and COV002, including a single-blind randomized controlled phase 2/3 trial of AZD1222 (ChAdOx1 nCoV-19) in healthy adults. For TCRbeta chain sequencing, PBMC samples from trial participants were taken at day 0 and at day 28 after the second dose. Results and caveats for the whole study, not just this receptor: CD4 TCRs associated with the vaccine covered the entire spike protein, and the dominant responses were in regions 160-218 and 743-854. Because no day 14 peak-response samples were available, the repertoires could be characterized only after the peak T cell response. Only six AZD1222 recipients were SARS-CoV-2 seropositive at baseline, limiting conclusions about previously exposed vaccinees. A significant rise in spike-specific TCR breadth and depth was observed after two AZD1222 doses relative to day 0 and relative to MenACWY recipients. Reportedly, close to half of the unique spike-specific TCRs recognized epitopes lying outside the regions that are mutated in the B.1.351 and B.1.1.7 variants. In the small 56-69-year group, the increase in depth fell short of significance, most likely because of low power. Participants were mostly white British, with more females than males. The authors suggested clonal diversity may have been underestimated.

The CDR3 regions of human TCRbeta chains were analyzed by immunosequencing. In the authors' own workflow: Repertoire TCRs were matched against a reference library of SARS-CoV-2-specific TCRs generated with the MIRA antigen-specificity platform. Breadth was defined as the fraction of unique TCRs that were SARS-CoV-2-associated. Depth was defined as the fraction of total T cells that were SARS-CoV-2-associated. Using the MIRA data, each spike-specific TCR was assigned both to the spike region to which the TCR was reactive and to a CD4 or CD8 class. Log10-transformed breadth and depth values were compared by one-way ANOVA with Sidak's multiple comparisons tests. TCRdb holds this immuneACCESS table with in-frame rearrangements only. Some clones are missing; in checked studies, unresolved V genes explain under half, and the rest has no known cause. That table gives V, J and clone size, and the DNA gave D and trimming. Counted in this sample were 110,000 to 150,000 clones; approximately 90% of them appeared once. The ten largest clones represent 2.8% of the sample.

Counted from cysteine to phenylalanine, this CDR3 has 13 amino acids. Just the 39-base CDR3 DNA is kept, in frame starting at base 1. Looking up the germline V gene (reference sequence) yields CDR1 LNHDA and CDR2 SQIVND. Deletion took 6 bases off V and 3 bases off J, with a span of 11 bases between the germline ends. The clonotype was recovered from an adult in good health. Specimen: peripheral blood, collected on day 0 of AZD1222 vaccination. The receptor chain draws on TRBV19 and TRBJ1-2; the D segment cannot be called with confidence. The DNA reads TGTGCCAGTAGCCGAGCCAGGTACTATGGCTACACCTTC. The encoded protein is CASSRARYYGYTF.